This is a list of T cell receptor beta chains from one sample in a study of T cells in Graves' hyperthyroidism and ophthalmopathy. Via MiXCR, TCRdb re-called the multiplex PCR reads, giving one row per CDR3 protein. Of over 200,000 distinct CDR3 sequences in the sample, roughly a sixth were seen once. Sequencing used blood. The receptors were gathered from a man aged 45 to 65 with Graves' hyperthyroidism. The CDR3 runs from the conserved cysteine through the conserved F or W.

V: TRBV11-2; CDR3: CASSPILAGGTDTQYF
V: TRBV9; CDR3: CASSVGDRALNEQFF
V: TRBV2; CDR3: CASSPGLAGGRATQYF
V: TRBV4-3; CDR3: CASSQGAGQFYEQYF
V: TRBV3-1; CDR3: CATSRVGTTEGGEQFF
V: TRBV5-1; CDR3: CASSLRLASSSYEQYF
V: TRBV12-3/TRBV12-4; CDR3: CASSPSGNEQYF
V: TRBV18; CDR3: CASSPHGGNYEQYF
V: TRBV5-1; CDR3: CASSSDRASTDTQYF
V: TRBV6-1; CDR3: CASRAGGGIYEQYF
V: TRBV2; CDR3: CASSVPGQGKETQYF
V: TRBV6-1; CDR3: CASRIQGAGNQPQHF
V: TRBV5-5; CDR3: CASSYPDANSGNTIYF
V: TRBV20-1; CDR3: CSAGDRRAGFTDTQYF
V: TRBV30; CDR3: CAWSLPLDSRSGYTF
V: TRBV2; CDR3: CASSFDRGYYEQYF
V: TRBV11-2; CDR3: CASRRDNSDTEAFF
V: TRBV7-2; CDR3: CASSPLRSSGFTDTQYF
V: TRBV20-1; CDR3: CSAGTSGSYEQYF
V: TRBV24-1; CDR3: CATTGAGGNNEQFF
V: TRBV6-1; CDR3: CASRRWGNNQPQHF
V: TRBV11-2; CDR3: CASRLSTSGNEQFF
V: TRBV19; CDR3: CAGSKPTGGWTEAFF
V: TRBV4-3; CDR3: CASSPRAGFLAGELFF
V: TRBV2; CDR3: CASRWTGPDGYTF
V: TRBV5-1; CDR3: CASSLAAGSGGELFF
V: TRBV27; CDR3: CASSLKRAGVTEAFF
V: TRBV12-3/TRBV12-4; CDR3: CASSAVYNEQFF
V: TRBV19; CDR3: CASSWVGGQNEQFF
V: TRBV5-4; CDR3: CASSPKSGTGELFF
V: TRBV5-1; CDR3: CASSLALAGGSYEQYF
V: TRBV24-1; CDR3: CATSDTGKAYEQYF
V: TRBV28; CDR3: CASSLFGGGKTEQYF
V: TRBV5-1; CDR3: CASSFVAGRPGGTQYF
V: TRBV6-1; CDR3: CASRSGGSEQYF
V: TRBV3-1; CDR3: CASSHSSKGGGEQFF
V: TRBV3-1; CDR3: CASSRAGGRDGYTF
V: TRBV6-1; CDR3: CASGPAGYEQYF
V: TRBV27; CDR3: CASSRTVLNMNTEAFF
V: TRBV28; CDR3: CASSFPGGGGEQFF
V: TRBV20-1; CDR3: CSAEGDRGSYGYTF
V: TRBV20-1; CDR3: CSARDYRVSYEQYF
V: TRBV7-2; CDR3: CASSPGAASPEQFF
V: TRBV30; CDR3: CAWSTTGDTEAFF
V: TRBV29-1; CDR3: CSVLDLEGYTF
V: TRBV20-1; CDR3: CSARSWEGAYEQYF
V: TRBV27; CDR3: CASSLSISETQYF
V: TRBV5-1; CDR3: CASSPVLGQETQYF
V: TRBV15; CDR3: CATSRRREGTDTQYF
V: TRBV2; CDR3: CASSEAFETDTQYF
V: TRBV14; CDR3: CASSQLAAHTDTQYF
V: TRBV20-1; CDR3: CSADDRGGGADTQYF
V: TRBV5-1; CDR3: CASSLVAGGPTDTQYF
V: TRBV7-9; CDR3: CASRKRGNEQFF
V: TRBV20-1; CDR3: CSARGTRGSSYEQYF